This T cell receptor (beta chain) was sequenced for a study of blood T cell repertoires in COVID-19. Study as a whole: Spain, Italy and the United States supplied samples that represented acute and convalescent COVID-19.

As handled by the study authors: Amplification of reference gene primers was used by the study to estimate nucleated cell counts. Generated by immunoSEQ multiplex PCR, the TCRdb table keeps only in-frame clones and is missing some. V and J calls and clone size are those listed in that table; D and trimming were worked out from the DNA. In the table there are about 100,000 clones, about 77% of which are singletons. V shed 1 base and J shed 1 base, with 8 bases lying between them. Germline assignment: CDR1 MDHEN and CDR2 SYDVKM. The CDR3 contains 14 residues. This sequence joins TRBV28 and TRBJ2-7, with a weak D call TRBD1 (6 bases). The sequencing sample was made of peripheral blood. The receptor was derived from a human donor in a cohort sampled during active COVID-19. The CDR3 region is CASSLLTGSYEQYF. Written as DNA, the CDR3 is TGTGCCAGCAGTTTATTAACAGGGTCCTACGAGCAGTACTTC.